The subject of this entry is one T cell receptor (beta chain). Its cognate antigen is unknown. Method: immunoSEQ multiplex PCR; TCRdb's copy keeps in-frame clones and lacks some. The repertoire has about 1.1 million clones, 70% to 85% of them found once; the top ten carry approximately 0.95%. The sample comes from a study of shared clonotypes between healthy human individuals. The V end lost 2 bases, the J end lost 4 bases, and 6 bases lay between the germline ends. The CDR3 covers 14 residues. CDR1 is MRHNA, CDR2 SNTAGT, per germline. Healthy adults negative for HIV, lacking recent acute infections or vaccinations, served as donors. The study's findings and limits: Exclusively blood specimens were collected; tissue repertoires likely differ. Of the naive CD4 clonotypes, roughly 5% were shared across several donors.

Sample: memory CD4+ T cells from PBMCs. Subset meaning: CD45RA-negative fraction. The chain combines TRBV6-4 with TRBJ2-6; a possible D gene is TRBD1 (5 bases). This clonotype was sampled from a man between 18 and 35 years old in good health. Some clones in this sample may be carry-over from other donors' samples. CDR3 sequence (DNA): TGTGCCAGCAGTGACAGGGGAGGGGCCAACGTCCTGACTTTC. Translated, it gives CASSDRGGANVLTF.